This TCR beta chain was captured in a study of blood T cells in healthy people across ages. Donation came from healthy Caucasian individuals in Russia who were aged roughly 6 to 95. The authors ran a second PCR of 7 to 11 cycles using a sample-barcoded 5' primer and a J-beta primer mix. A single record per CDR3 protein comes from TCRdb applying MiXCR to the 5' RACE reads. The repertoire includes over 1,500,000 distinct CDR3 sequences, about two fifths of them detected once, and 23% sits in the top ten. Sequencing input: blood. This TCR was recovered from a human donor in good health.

The CDR3 DNA sequence: TGTGCCAGCAGCCAGGAGCATGCGGGGGGCACAGATACGCAGTATTTT. Translated, it gives CASSQEHAGGTDTQYF. The genes are TRBV4-2 and TRBJ2-3, with 7 bases that match TRBD2. Germline values: CDR1 LGHNA, CDR2 YNFKEQ. V dropped 3 bases and J dropped 1; count of bases not matched to a gene: 7. The CDR3 is made up of 16 amino acids.